A single T cell receptor beta chain is shown here with its context. As yet, its antigen is unknown. Amplification of TCR beta CDR3 regions used RNA transcripts. Investigators did first-round RT-PCR with HTBI primers, then second-round multiplex PCR. TCRdb redid the calling of the multiplex PCR reads with MiXCR, one entry per CDR3 protein. The sample gives 1 million to 1.3 million distinct CDR3 sequences, about 35% of which show up once; over 8.5% is in the top ten. This sample is drawn from a study of Graves' ophthalmopathy and Graves' hyperthyroidism. Background on the study: No ophthalmopathy within 18 months of follow-up signified stable hyperthyroidism.

The study, taken as a whole, reports: Most expanded thyroid clonotypes above 0.001 frequency also appeared in blood.

Germline V gene lookup returns CDR1 SGHNT and CDR2 YYREEE (reference sequence). V was cut by 4 bases and J by 5 bases, with 6 bases left in between. This CDR3 has 11 amino acids. The V gene is TRBV5-4, the J gene TRBJ2-5; D unresolved. The sample consisted of peripheral blood or thyroid tissue (not recorded which). The sequence derives from an adult man with Graves' hyperthyroidism. The CDR3 bases are TGTGCCAGCAGCGCTCGGGAGACCCAGTACTTC. It yields the protein CASSARETQYF.